Each of the 2 T cell receptor beta chains below was sequenced from the same sample in a study of T cell responses to AZD1222 COVID-19 vaccine. Generated by immunoSEQ multiplex PCR, the TCRdb table keeps only in-frame clones and is missing some. This sample has about 120,000 clones, with around 88% found just once. The sample here was peripheral blood, taken on day 0 of AZD1222 vaccination. All receptors derive from an adult in good health.

The chain employs TRBV12-3 or TRBV12-4 and TRBJ2-2, with D unclear. V lost 4 bases, J lost 5 bases, and 5 bases lay in between. The length of the CDR3 is 12 residues. CDR3 in amino acids: CASSSWTGELFF. The CDR3 nucleotides are TGTGCCAGCAGTTCGTGGACCGGGGAGCTGTTTTTT.

The CDR3 DNA follows: TGTGCCAGCAGCTTAGCGTCGCTAGCGGGGGGCAATGAGCAGTTCTTC. This gives the protein CASSLASLAGGNEQFF. V and J are TRBV7-6 and TRBJ2-1; 11 nucleotides match TRBD2. CDR1 is SGHVS and CDR2 is FNYEAQ in the germline V gene. This CDR3 region has 16 residues. The V segment lost 0 bases and the J segment 6 bases; nucleotides outside the gene matches: 4.